This T cell receptor (beta chain) appears in the sequencing data of a study of vaccination and CD4 T cells after COVID-19. Overall study context: Nasal swab PCR showed SARS-CoV-2 in convalescent patients, under 10 with mild and one with severe disease. Ranging from 14 to 241, the interval between dose two and post-vaccine sampling had a median of approximately 70 days. General study findings and limits: No early post-infection timepoints were studied, and convalescent patients studied were relatively few.

Germline values: CDR1 DFQATT, CDR2 SNEGSKA (reference sequence). The ends lost 5 bases at V and 6 bases at J; junction bases unmatched: 9. CDR3 length equals 13 residues. This clonotype turned up a few times. The target antigen is unknown. Spanning March to December 2020, the positive PCR dates came before US Alpha, Beta and Delta variants. TCRdb reanalysed the PCR reads using MiXCR and keeps one entry per CDR3 protein. The top ten hold 1% to 1.4% of the sample, which has approximately 20,000 distinct CDR3 sequences, around 50% seen once. Sequences were derived from CD4+ T cells from blood, sampled before SARS-CoV-2 vaccination. The chain recombines TRBV20-1 with TRBJ1-2, with TRBD1 matching over 7 bases. This clonotype originated in a human donor who had recovered from COVID-19. The CDR3 reads CSAEDRAWDGYTF. The CDR3 nucleotides read TGCAGTGCTGAAGACAGGGCTTGGGATGGCTACACCTTC.